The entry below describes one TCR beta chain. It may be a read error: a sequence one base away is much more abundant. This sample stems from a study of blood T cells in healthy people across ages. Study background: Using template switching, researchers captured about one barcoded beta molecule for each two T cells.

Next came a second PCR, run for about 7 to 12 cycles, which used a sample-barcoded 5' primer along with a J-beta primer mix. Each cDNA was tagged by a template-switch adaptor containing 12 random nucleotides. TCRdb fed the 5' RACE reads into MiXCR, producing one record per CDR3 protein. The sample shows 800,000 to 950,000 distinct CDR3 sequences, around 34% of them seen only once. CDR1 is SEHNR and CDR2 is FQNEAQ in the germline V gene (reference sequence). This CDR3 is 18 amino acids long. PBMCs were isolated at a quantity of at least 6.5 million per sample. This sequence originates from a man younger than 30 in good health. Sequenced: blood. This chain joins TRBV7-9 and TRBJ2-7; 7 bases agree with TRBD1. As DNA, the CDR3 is TGTGCCAGCAGCGGCCGACAGGGTCCGGGCGTTAGATCCTACGGGCAGTACTTC. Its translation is CASSGRQGPGVRSYGQYF. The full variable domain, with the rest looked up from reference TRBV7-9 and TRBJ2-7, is DTGVSQNPRHKITKRGQNVTFRCDPISEHNRLYWYRQTLGQGPEFLTYFQNEAQLEKSRLLSDRFSAERPKGSFSTLEIQRTEQGDSAMYLCASSGRQGPGVRSYGQYFGPGTRLTVT.